Listed here are 22 T cell receptor beta chains from one sample, sequenced in a study of T cell responses to AZD1222 COVID-19 vaccine. Only in-frame clones appear in the TCRdb table, and some are missing; sequencing was by immunoSEQ multiplex PCR. In the table there are about 160,000 clones, 88% of which are singletons. The sequenced sample was peripheral blood, obtained 28 days after the second AZD1222 dose. These receptors were obtained from an adult who received the AZD1222 COVID-19 vaccine.

The sample holds one count of this clone. The chain recombines TRBV27 with TRBJ1-6; TRBD1 matches at 7 bases. V gave up 2 bases and J gave up 6 bases; unmatched junction bases: 7. There are 16 residues in the CDR3. CDR1 is MNHEY, CDR2 SMNVEV, per germline (reference sequence). CDR3 residues: CASSLIRTGLNSPLHF. The CDR3 region has the DNA TGTGCCAGCAGTTTAATTCGGACAGGACTTAATTCACCCCTCCACTTT.

This chain uses TRBV5-1 with TRBJ1-1; 7 nucleotides agree with TRBD1. V was clipped by 2 bases and J by 7 bases; unmatched bases: 5. The CDR3 contains 13 residues. The V gene's germline CDR1 is SGHRS and CDR2 YFSETQ. CDR3 in amino acids: CASSFFGTDEAFF. Written as DNA, the CDR3 is TGCGCCAGCAGCTTTTTTGGGACAGATGAAGCTTTCTTT. Complete variable domain (other parts from reference TRBV5-1 and TRBJ1-1): KAGVTQTPRYLIKTRGQQVTLSCSPISGHRSVSWYQQTPGQGLQFLFEYFSETQRNKGNFPGRFSGRQFSNSRSEMNVSTLELGDSALYLCASSFFGTDEAFFGQGTRLTVV.

This chain joins TRBV11-2 and TRBJ2-7; no reliable D call. Trimming left V 5 bases short and J 4 bases short, with 15 bases between. The CDR3 is 14 amino acids. CDR1 and CDR2 (germline): SGHAT, FQNNGV. This CDR3 is CASSPRPGPYEQYF. For the CDR3, the DNA is TGTGCCAGCAGCCCTAGACCAGGACCTTACGAGCAGTACTTC.

This chain connects TRBV6-1 to TRBJ1-1, with D uncertain. Germline-derived CDR1 and CDR2 are MNHNS and SASEGT. V lost 0 bases and J 11 bases, leaving 13 bases between the germline ends. This CDR3 region has 13 residues. The CDR3 bases are TGTGCCAGCAGTGAAGCTGGGGTCCAAGGGGCTTTCTTT. Translating gives CASSEAGVQGAFF.

A single count supports this clone. V is TRBV10-2 and J is TRBJ1-1; D is ambiguous. The germline gives CDR1 WSHSY, CDR2 SAAADI. V shed 2 bases and J shed 4 bases, with 8 bases lying between them. There are 13 residues in the CDR3. The CDR3 loop is CASSEEGSTEAFF. CDR3 DNA: TGCGCCAGCAGTGAGGAGGGAAGCACTGAAGCTTTCTTT.

This chain joins TRBV6-1 and TRBJ2-1, with a tentative D call TRBD1 (6 bases). V was cut by 3 bases and J by 3 bases, with 18 bases left in between. The CDR3 contains 17 residues. CDR1 MNHNS and CDR2 SASEGT come from the germline V gene. The CDR3 sequence: CASSDPPDRPFYNEQFF. The DNA of the CDR3 is TGTGCCAGCAGTGATCCACCCGACAGGCCATTCTACAATGAGCAGTTCTTC.

The rearrangement joins TRBV5-6 to TRBJ1-6; D is unclear. Germline V CDR1 and CDR2: SGHDT, YYEEEE. Trimming took off 0 bases at V and 9 bases at J, with 7 bases between the two ends. This CDR3 has 13 amino acids. The CDR3 sequence is CASSLGGGSPLHF. The CDR3 nucleotides are TGTGCCAGCAGCTTGGGGGGAGGTTCACCCCTCCACTTT.

The sample holds a few counts of this clone. The rearrangement uses TRBV3-1 (or the pseudogene TRBV3-2) and TRBJ1-3; TRBD1 might be the D (6 bases). The ends were cut back, 4 bases at V and 0 bases at J, with 10 bases in the middle. CDR3 length: 15 residues. CDR1 and CDR2 (germline): LGHDT, YNNKEL (reference sequence). As DNA, the CDR3 is TGTGCCAGCAGCCTAGGGGGGAGCTCTGGAAACACCATATATTTT. Its protein product is CASSLGGSSGNTIYF.

The V call is TRBV27, the J call TRBJ2-3; 7 bases match TRBD1. Germline V gene sequence: CDR1 MNHEY, CDR2 SMNVEV (reference sequence). V was clipped by 4 bases and J by 1 base; unmatched bases: 8. The length of the CDR3 is 16 residues. The CDR3 sequence is CASSSTGVQGTDTQYF. CDR3 coding DNA: TGTGCCAGCAGTTCCACAGGGGTCCAGGGCACAGATACGCAGTATTTT.

The chain employs TRBV18 and TRBJ2-1; maybe TRBD2 (6 bases). Germline CDR1 and CDR2: KGHSH and LQKENI. The CDR3 runs to 17 residues. Trimming removed 1 base from V and 0 bases from J, with 13 bases in between. As DNA, the CDR3 is TGTGCCAGCTCACCACTAGGACTAAAAATCTCCTACAATGAGCAGTTCTTC. Translating it yields CASSPLGLKISYNEQFF.

The J gene is TRBJ1-5, the V gene TRBV2, with D hard to call. The CDR3 totals 13 residues. Germline CDR1 SNHLY, CDR2 FYNNEI. Deletions cut 3 bases from V and 7 bases from J, with 10 bases between. The CDR3 DNA reads TGTGCCAGCAGTGAGCTCCCTAGACAGCCCCAGCATTTT. Translation gives CASSELPRQPQHF.

This chain uses TRBV6-5 with TRBJ2-5, with 7 bases aligning to TRBD1. J lost 3 bases, V lost 3 bases, and 7 bases had no gene match. In germline, CDR1 is MNHEY, CDR2 SVGAGI. The CDR3 consists of 15 residues. CDR3 DNA sequence: TGTGCCAGCAGTTATTACCACAGGGGAGAAGAGACCCAGTACTTC. The encoded protein is CASSYYHRGEETQYF.

This clone has only one observation. The rearrangement joins TRBV4-2 to TRBJ2-3; no clear D gene. Trimming pared 4 bases from V and 4 bases from J, leaving 15 bases between. CDR3 length: 15 residues. Germline V lookup: CDR1 LGHNA, CDR2 YNFKEQ. The CDR3, as DNA: TGTGCCAGCAGCCCCCCCTTGTCGGGCCCAGATACGCAGTATTTT. The encoded protein is CASSPPLSGPDTQYF.

The chain recombines TRBV5-1 with TRBJ2-5, with TRBD2 identical over 7 bases. The germline V gene has CDR1 SGHRS and CDR2 YFSETQ. This CDR3 is 16 amino acids long. The V and J ends lost 0 bases and 4 bases, in that order; junction bases with no gene match: 9. The CDR3 is CASSLEGRGRSETQYF. In DNA, the CDR3 is TGCGCCAGCAGCTTGGAAGGGCGGGGGAGATCAGAGACCCAGTACTTC.

In its sample, this clone was seen once. V usage is TRBV7-9 and J usage is TRBJ2-5; 7 bases are shared with TRBD1. This CDR3 has 14 residues. J was trimmed by 2 bases and V by 5 bases; bases with no gene match: 5. Germline V lookup: CDR1 SEHNR, CDR2 FQNEAQ (reference sequence). CDR3 DNA: TGTGCCAGCAGCGCAAGGGACAGACAAGAGACCCAGTACTTC. It specifies CASSARDRQETQYF.

The chain employs TRBV7-2 and TRBJ1-2; no firm D call. This CDR3 contains 14 residues. V lost 8 bases to trimming and J lost 0 bases, with 13 bases between them. Germline CDR1 is SGHTA and CDR2 is FQGNSA. CDR3: CASSPPVANYGYTF. Written as DNA, the CDR3 is TGTGCCAGCTCTCCGCCAGTAGCTAACTATGGCTACACCTTC.

The chain couples TRBV5-8 to TRBJ1-5; D not resolved. V gave up 4 bases and J gave up 6 bases, with 11 bases separating them. Germline values: CDR1 SGHTS, CDR2 YDEGEE. This CDR3 has 13 residues. The CDR3 sequence: CASSLLDPQPQHF. The CDR3 DNA reads as TGTGCCAGCAGCCTCTTAGACCCTCAGCCCCAGCATTTT. The full variable domain, with the rest looked up from reference TRBV5-8 and TRBJ1-5, is EAGVTQSPTHLIKTRGQQATLRCSPISGHTSVYWYQQALGLGLQFLLWYDEGEERNRGNFPPRFSGRQFPNYSSELNVNALELEDSALYLCASSLLDPQPQHFGDGTRLSIL.

This sequence joins TRBV6-4 and TRBJ1-2; possibly TRBD1 for D (6 bases). The V gene's germline CDR1 is MRHNA and CDR2 SNTAGT. This CDR3 contains 16 residues. Trimming removed 5 bases at V and 4 bases at J, with 20 bases between. DNA for the CDR3: TGTGCCAGCAGTTTACACGGACAGAGCTTGGGCTATGGCTACACCTTC. Its protein product is CASSLHGQSLGYGYTF.

The chain links TRBV30 to TRBJ1-6; D gene unclear. This CDR3 is built from 13 residues. Germline V lookup: CDR1 GTSNPN, CDR2 SVGIG (reference sequence). Trimming removed 4 bases from V and 7 bases from J, with 11 bases in between. CDR3 residues: CAWTRVGNSPLHF. CDR3 DNA sequence: TGTGCCTGGACTAGGGTCGGCAATTCACCCCTCCACTTT.

The chain employs TRBV7-9 and TRBJ2-2, with 7 bases that match TRBD2. Germline CDR1 reads SEHNR; CDR2 reads FQNEAQ (reference sequence). The CDR3 covers 14 residues. V was pared by 1 base and J by 8 bases, with 4 bases of the junction left unmatched. CDR3 sequence reads: CASSLEGRAGELFF. CDR3 nucleotides: TGTGCCAGCAGCTTAGAAGGGAGGGCTGGGGAGCTGTTTTTT.

CDR3 in amino acids: CASSRGQVGYEQYF. CDR3 nucleotide sequence: TGTGCCAGCAGTCGGGGGCAGGTGGGCTACGAGCAGTACTTC. This chain joins TRBV3-1 (or the pseudogene TRBV3-2) and TRBJ2-7; D may correspond to TRBD1 or TRBD2 (6 bases each). The CDR3 totals 14 residues. Trimming cost V 6 bases and J 3 bases, with 15 bases left between them. Germline loops: CDR1 LGHDT, CDR2 YNNKEL (reference sequence).

V is TRBV3-1 (or the pseudogene TRBV3-2) and J is TRBJ2-3; a weak D match, TRBD2 (6 bases). CDR3 size: 13 residues. CDR1 and CDR2 from the germline V gene are LGHDT and YNNKEL (reference sequence). The germline V and J ends were trimmed by 5 bases and 9 bases, with 15 bases remaining between them. CDR3 in amino acids: CASSLSPRGTQYF. DNA for the CDR3: TGTGCCAGCAGCTTAAGCCCACGGGGGACGCAGTATTTT.